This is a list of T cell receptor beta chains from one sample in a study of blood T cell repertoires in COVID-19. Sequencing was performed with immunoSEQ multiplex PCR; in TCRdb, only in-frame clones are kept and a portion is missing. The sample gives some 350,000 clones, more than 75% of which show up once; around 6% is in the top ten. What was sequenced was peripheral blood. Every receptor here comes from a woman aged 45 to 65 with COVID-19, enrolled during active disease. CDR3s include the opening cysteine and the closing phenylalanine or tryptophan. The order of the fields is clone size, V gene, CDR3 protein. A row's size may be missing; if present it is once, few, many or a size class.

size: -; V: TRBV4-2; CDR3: CASSQDNKQGQETQYF
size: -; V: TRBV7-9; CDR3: CASSLEGTRTGNTEAFF
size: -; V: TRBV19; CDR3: CASRQFGQGGQAFF
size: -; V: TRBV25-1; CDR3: CASSESRGADTQYF
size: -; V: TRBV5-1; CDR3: CASSEGLRYEANVLTF
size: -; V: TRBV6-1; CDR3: CASSEGTSWREQYF
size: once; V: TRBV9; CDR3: CASSVAIRTQGLGHYNEQFF
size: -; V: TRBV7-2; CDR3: CASSLAGGDQETQYF
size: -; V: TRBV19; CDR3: CASSDRGTGPQHF
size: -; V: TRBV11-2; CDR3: CASSLVRAGPTDTQYF
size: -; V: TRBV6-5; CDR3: CASNLLVDTIVGYTF
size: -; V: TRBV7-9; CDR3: CASSTNGRGTGRSYTF
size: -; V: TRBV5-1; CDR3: CASRRIGEGAEAFF
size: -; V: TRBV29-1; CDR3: CSVLIKGLMNTEAFF
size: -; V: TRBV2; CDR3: CASDPSGLAPATDTQYF
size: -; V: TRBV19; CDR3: CAIIPGTGHFQPQHF
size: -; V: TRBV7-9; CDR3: CASSLGVEGSPLHF
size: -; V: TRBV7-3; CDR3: CASSFSTGTTVYEQYF
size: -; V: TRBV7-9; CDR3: CASSLVMTGGVHEQYF
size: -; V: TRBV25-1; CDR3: CASSDRGMKSYEQYF
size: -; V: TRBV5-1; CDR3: CASSQTGQNTGELFF
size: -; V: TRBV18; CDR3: CASSPALAGDEQYF
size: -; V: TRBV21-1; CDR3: CASTTPPLSPPYEQYF
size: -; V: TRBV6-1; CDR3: CASSDTGATTF
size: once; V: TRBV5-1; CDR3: CASSLRDTEAFF
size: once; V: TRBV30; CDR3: CAWSADRESHEQYF
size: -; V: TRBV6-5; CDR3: CASSYSRQGGYEQYF
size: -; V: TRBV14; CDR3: CASSQVRSTDTQYF
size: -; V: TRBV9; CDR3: CASSVVATSSYNEQFF
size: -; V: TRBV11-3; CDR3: CASSLTAGGFSDTQYF
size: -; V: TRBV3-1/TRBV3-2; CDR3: CATGMNTEAFF
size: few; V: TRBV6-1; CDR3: CASSEARIVNEQYF
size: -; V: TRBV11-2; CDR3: CASSSSNTENTEAFF
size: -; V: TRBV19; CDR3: CASSTGWRLTEKTFF
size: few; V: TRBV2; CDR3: CASRAGLASSYEQYF
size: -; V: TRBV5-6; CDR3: CASSLYSQPQHF
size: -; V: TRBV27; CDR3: CASSLPPSRMDYNEQFF
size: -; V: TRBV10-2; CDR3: CASSADRELRPQHF
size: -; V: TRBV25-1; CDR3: CASSPHRLAGSTDTQYF
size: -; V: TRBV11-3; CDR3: CASSQGQANSPLHF
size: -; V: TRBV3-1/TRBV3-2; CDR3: CASSQGTSGRLEQFF
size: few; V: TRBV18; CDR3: CASSPVLAGVSPYEQYF
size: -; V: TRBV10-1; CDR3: CASSYPGTGVWEQYF
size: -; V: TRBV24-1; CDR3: CATSVASGRVDEQFF
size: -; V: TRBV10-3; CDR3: CAISGTSGGGYNEQFF
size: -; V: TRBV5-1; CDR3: CASSYTGTNNSPLHF
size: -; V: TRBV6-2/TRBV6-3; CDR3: CASSYEFPGQGPGYTF
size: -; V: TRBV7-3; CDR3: CASSSITGNEQFF
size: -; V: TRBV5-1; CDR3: CASKEVEHGYTF
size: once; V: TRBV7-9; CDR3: CASSPSRGRSSYNEQFF
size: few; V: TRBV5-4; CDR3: CASSFPGVGTGELFF
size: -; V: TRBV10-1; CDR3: CASSPAGTTDGELFF